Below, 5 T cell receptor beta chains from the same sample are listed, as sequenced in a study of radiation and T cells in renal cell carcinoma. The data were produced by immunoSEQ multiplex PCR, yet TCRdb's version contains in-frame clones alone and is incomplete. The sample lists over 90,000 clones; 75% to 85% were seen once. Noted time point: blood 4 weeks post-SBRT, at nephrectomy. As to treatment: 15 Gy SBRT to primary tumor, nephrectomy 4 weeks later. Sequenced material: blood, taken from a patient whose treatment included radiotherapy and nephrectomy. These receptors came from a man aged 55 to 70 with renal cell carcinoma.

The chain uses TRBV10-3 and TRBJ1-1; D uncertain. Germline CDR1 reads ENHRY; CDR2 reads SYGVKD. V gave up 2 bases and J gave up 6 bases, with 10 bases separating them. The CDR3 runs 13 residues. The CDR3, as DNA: TGTGCCATCAGTGAGGACACGGACGCTGAAGCTTTCTTT. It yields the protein CAISEDTDAEAFF.

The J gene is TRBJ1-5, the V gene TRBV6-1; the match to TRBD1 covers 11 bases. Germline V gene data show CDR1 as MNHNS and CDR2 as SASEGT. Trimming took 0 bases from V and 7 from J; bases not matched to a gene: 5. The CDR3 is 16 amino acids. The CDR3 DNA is TGTGCCAGCAGTGAAGCCGGGACAGGGGGATGGCAGCCCCAGCATTTT. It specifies CASSEAGTGGWQPQHF.

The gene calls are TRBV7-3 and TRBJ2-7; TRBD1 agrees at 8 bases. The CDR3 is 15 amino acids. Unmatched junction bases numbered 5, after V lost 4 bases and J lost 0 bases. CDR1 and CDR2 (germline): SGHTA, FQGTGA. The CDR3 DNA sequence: TGTGCCAGCAGCTCCGGACAGGGCAACTCCTACGAGCAGTACTTC. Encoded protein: CASSSGQGNSYEQYF.

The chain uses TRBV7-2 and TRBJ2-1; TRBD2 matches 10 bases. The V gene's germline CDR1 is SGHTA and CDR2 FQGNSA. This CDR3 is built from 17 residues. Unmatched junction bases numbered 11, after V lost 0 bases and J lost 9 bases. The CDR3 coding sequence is TGTGCCAGCAGCTTAGCGCTGGCTAGCGGGAGCGTGGGTGAGCAGTTCTTC. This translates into CASSLALASGSVGEQFF.

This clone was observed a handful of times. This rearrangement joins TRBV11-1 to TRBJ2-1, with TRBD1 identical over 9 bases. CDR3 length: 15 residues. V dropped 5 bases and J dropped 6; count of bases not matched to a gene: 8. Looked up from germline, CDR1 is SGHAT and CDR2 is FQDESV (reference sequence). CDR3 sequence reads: CASSPLGQGLNEQFF. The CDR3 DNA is TGTGCCAGCAGCCCACTGGGACAGGGTCTCAATGAGCAGTTCTTC.